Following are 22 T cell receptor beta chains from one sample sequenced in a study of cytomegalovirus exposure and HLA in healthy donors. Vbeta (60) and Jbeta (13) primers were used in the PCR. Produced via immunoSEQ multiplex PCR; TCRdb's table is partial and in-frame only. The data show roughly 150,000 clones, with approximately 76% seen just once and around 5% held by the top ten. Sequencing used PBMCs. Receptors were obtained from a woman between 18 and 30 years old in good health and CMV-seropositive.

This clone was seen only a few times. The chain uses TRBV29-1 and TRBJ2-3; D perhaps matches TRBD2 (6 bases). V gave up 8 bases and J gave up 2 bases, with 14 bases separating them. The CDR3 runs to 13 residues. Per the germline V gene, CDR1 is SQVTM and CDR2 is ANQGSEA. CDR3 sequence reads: CSLRRGNTDTQYF. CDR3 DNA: TGCAGCCTCCGCCGGGGGAACACAGATACGCAGTATTTT.

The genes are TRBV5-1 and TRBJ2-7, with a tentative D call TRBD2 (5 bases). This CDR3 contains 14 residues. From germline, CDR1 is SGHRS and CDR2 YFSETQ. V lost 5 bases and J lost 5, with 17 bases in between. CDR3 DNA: TGCGCCAGCAGAAAAACCGACGGAGGCGACGAGCAGTACTTC. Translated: CASRKTDGGDEQYF. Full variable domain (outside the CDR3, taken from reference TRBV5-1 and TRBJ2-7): KAGVTQTPRYLIKTRGQQVTLSCSPISGHRSVSWYQQTPGQGLQFLFEYFSETQRNKGNFPGRFSGRQFSNSRSEMNVSTLELGDSALYLCASRKTDGGDEQYFGPGTRLTVT.

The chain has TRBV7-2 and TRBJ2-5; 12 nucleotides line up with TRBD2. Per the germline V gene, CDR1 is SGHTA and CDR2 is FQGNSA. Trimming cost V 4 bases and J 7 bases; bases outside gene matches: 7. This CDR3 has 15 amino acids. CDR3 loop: CASSSSGGASVTQYF. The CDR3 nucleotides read TGTGCCAGCAGCTCTAGCGGGGGGGCCTCGGTGACCCAGTACTTC.

In nucleotides, the CDR3 is TGTGCCAGTAGTATAGTTTGGCAGGACACCGGGGAGCTGTTTTTT. This translates into CASSIVWQDTGELFF. The genes are TRBV19 and TRBJ2-2; D unresolved. The CDR3 spans 15 residues. Germline V gene lookup returns CDR1 LNHDA and CDR2 SQIVND (reference sequence). The ends were cut back, 1 base at V and 3 bases at J, with 9 bases in the middle.

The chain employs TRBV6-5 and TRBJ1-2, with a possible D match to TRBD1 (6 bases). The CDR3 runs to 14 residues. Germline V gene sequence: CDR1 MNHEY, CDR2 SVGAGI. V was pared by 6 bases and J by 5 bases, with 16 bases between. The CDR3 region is CASRAGASLYGYTF. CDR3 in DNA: TGTGCCAGCAGAGCAGGGGCGTCCCTATATGGCTACACCTTC.

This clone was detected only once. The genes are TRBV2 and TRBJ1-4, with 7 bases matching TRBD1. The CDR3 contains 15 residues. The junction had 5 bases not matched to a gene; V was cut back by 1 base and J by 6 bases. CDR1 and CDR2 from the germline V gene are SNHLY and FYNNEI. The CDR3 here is CASSEVRGVYEKLFF. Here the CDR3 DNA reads TGTGCCAGCAGTGAAGTCAGGGGGGTATATGAAAAACTGTTTTTT.

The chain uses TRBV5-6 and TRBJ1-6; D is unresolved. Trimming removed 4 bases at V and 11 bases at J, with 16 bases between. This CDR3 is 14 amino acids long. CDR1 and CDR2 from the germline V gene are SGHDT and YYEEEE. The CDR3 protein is CASSLGPLGTPLHF. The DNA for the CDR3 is TGTGCCAGCAGCCTTGGACCGCTCGGGACACCCCTCCACTTT. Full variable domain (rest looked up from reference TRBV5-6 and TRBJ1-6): DAGVTQSPTHLIKTRGQQVTLRCSPKSGHDTVSWYQQALGQGPQFIFQYYEEEERQRGNFPDRFSGHQFPNYSSELNVNALLLGDSALYLCASSLGPLGTPLHFGNGTRLTVT.

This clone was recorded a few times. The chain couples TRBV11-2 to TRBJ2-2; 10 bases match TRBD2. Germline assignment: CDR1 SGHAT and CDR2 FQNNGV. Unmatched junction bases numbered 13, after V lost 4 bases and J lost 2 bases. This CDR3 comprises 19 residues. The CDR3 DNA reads TGTGCCAGCAGCTCGCCAACCTCACTAGCGGGGAGTAACACCGGGGAGCTGTTTTTT. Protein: CASSSPTSLAGSNTGELFF. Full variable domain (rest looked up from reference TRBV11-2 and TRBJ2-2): EAGVAQSPRYKIIEKRQSVAFWCNPISGHATLYWYQQILGQGPKLLIQFQNNGVVDDSQLPKDRFSAERLKGVDSTLKIQPAKLEDSAVYLCASSSPTSLAGSNTGELFFGEGSRLTVL.

CDR3 DNA: TGTGCCAGCAGTCCGGCTCCAGGGAGGGAGACCCAGTACTTC. As protein: CASSPAPGRETQYF. The rearrangement links TRBV6-5 to TRBJ2-5, with a weak D call TRBD2 (6 bases). Trimming stripped 5 bases from V and 5 bases from J, with 15 bases between. The germline V gene encodes CDR1 MNHEY and CDR2 SVGAGI. CDR3 length equals 14 residues.

The CDR3 sequence: CASSSPGGRQPQHF. The CDR3 nucleotides read TGTGCCAGCAGTTCCCCAGGGGGCAGGCAGCCCCAGCATTTT. The V gene is TRBV6-5, the J gene TRBJ1-5; 8 bases line up with TRBD1. CDR3 size: 14 residues. CDR1 is MNHEY and CDR2 is SVGAGI in the germline V gene. Trimming removed 4 bases from V and 7 bases from J; junction bases left unmatched: 6.

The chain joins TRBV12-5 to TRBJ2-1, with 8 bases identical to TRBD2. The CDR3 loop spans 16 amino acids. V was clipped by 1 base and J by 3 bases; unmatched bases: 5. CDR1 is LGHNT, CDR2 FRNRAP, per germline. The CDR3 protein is CASGLGGGPNYNEQFF. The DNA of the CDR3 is TGTGCTAGTGGTTTGGGCGGGGGGCCCAACTACAATGAGCAGTTCTTC.

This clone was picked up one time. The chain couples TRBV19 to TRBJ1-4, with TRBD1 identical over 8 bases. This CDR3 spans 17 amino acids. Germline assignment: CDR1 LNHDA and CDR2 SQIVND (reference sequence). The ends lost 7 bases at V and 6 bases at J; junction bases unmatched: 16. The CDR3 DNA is TGTGCCAGTAAGTCCCGCTTAGGGACAGGAGGAGATGAAAAACTGTTTTTT. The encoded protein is CASKSRLGTGGDEKLFF.

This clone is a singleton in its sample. The CDR3 region has the DNA TGTGCCAGCAGCACTAGGACTAGCGGGAACAATGAGCAGTTCTTC. Protein product: CASSTRTSGNNEQFF. J is TRBJ2-1 and V is TRBV2, with 12 nucleotides matching TRBD2. The V gene end was trimmed by 6 bases and the J gene end by 5 bases; junction bases not matched to a gene: 5. CDR1 and CDR2 from the germline V gene are SNHLY and FYNNEI. This CDR3 has 15 residues.

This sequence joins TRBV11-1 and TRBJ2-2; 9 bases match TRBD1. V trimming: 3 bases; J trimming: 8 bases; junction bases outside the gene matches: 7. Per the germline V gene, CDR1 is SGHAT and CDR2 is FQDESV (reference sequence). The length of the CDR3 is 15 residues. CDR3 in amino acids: CASSLRDRAAGELFF. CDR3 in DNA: TGTGCCAGCAGCTTGAGGGACAGGGCGGCGGGGGAGCTGTTTTTT. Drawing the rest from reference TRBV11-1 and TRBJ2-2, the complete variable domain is EAEVAQSPRYKITEKSQAVAFWCDPISGHATLYWYRQILGQGPELLVQFQDESVVDDSQLPKDRFSAERLKGVDSTLKIQPAELGDSAMYLCASSLRDRAAGELFFGEGSRLTVL.

The CDR3: CASSLGGNGYTF. Here the CDR3 DNA reads TGTGCCAGCAGCTTAGGAGGGAACGGCTACACCTTC. The chain carries TRBV7-9 and TRBJ1-2, with D unclear. V lost 1 base and J lost 8, with 8 bases in between. Germline V lookup: CDR1 SEHNR, CDR2 FQNEAQ (reference sequence). This CDR3 has 12 amino acids.

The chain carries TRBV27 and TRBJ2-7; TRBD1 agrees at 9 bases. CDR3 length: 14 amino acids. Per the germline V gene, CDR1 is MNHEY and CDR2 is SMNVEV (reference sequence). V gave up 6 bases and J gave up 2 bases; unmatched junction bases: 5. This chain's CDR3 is CASSSGTGPYEQYF. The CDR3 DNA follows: TGTGCCAGCAGCTCCGGGACAGGGCCCTACGAGCAGTACTTC.

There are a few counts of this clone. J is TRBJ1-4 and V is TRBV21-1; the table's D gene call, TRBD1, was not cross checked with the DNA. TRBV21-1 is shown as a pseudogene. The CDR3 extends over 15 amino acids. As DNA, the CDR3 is TGTGCCAGCAGCAGCCGGGACAGGGTGGAGGAAAAACTGTTTTTT. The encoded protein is CASSSRDRVEEKLFF.

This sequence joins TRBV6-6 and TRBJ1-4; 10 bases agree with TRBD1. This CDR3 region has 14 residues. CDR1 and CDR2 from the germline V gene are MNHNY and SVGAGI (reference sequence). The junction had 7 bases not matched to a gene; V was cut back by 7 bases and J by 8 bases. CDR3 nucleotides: TGTGCCAGCAAGGGACAGGGGAAACTCGAAAAACTGTTTTTT. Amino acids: CASKGQGKLEKLFF.

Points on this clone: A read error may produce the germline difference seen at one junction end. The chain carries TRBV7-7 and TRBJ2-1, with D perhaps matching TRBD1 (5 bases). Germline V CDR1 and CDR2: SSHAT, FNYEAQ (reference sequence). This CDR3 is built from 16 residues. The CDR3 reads CASSLGQGVSGNEQFF. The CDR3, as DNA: TGTGCTAGCAGCTTAGGGCAGGGTGTATCAGGCAATGAGCAGTTCTTC.

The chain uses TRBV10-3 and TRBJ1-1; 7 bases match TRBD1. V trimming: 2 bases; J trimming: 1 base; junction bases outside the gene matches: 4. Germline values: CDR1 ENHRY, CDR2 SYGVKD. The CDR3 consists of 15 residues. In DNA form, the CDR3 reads TGTGCCATCAGTGAGGGTAAGGGGGCGAACACTGAAGCTTTCTTT. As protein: CAISEGKGANTEAFF.

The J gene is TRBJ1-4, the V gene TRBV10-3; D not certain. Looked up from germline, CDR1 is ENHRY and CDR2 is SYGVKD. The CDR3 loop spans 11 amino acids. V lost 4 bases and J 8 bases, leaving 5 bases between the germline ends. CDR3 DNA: TGTGCCATCAGTGGAGGCGAAAAACTGTTTTTT. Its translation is CAISGGEKLFF.

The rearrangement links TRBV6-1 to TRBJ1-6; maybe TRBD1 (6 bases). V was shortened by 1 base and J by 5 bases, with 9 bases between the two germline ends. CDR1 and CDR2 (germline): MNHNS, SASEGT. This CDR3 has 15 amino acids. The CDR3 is CASSEEGGNNSPLHF. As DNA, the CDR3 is TGTGCCAGCAGTGAAGAAGGGGGTAATAATTCACCCCTCCACTTT.